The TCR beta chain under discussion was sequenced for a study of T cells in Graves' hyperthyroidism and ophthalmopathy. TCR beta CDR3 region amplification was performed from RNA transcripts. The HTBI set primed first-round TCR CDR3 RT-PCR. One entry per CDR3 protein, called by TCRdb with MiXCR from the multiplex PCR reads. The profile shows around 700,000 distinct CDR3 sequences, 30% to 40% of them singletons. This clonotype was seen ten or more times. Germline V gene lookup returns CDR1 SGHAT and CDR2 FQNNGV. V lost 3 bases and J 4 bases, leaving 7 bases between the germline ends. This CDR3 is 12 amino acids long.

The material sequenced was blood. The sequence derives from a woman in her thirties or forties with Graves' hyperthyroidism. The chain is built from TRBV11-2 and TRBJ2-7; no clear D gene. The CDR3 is CASSFMEYEQYF. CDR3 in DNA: TGTGCCAGCAGCTTTATGGAGTACGAGCAGTACTTC.